Included here is one TCR beta chain sequence, with context. Its antigen remains unidentified. The data are from a study of T cell repertoires in cytomegalovirus infection. Study-wide context: In the study, CMV epitopes included recently identified HLA-C-restricted and well-studied HLA-B-restricted ones. CMV infection plus the matching HLA type was flagged by public TCR beta signatures.

TCRdb recomputed calls from the reads with MiXCR, one row per CDR3 protein. This sample yields fewer than 350,000 distinct CDR3 sequences, of which about 28% are seen a single time; about 20% belongs to the top ten. Study findings and constraints: Carriers of CMV plus the relevant HLA were identified by cumulative public TCR beta family frequency. Clonotypes of TCR beta that were HLA-C-restricted and CMV-specific dominated the ex vivo response.

From germline, CDR1 is SEHNR and CDR2 FQNEAQ (reference sequence). V was clipped by 3 bases and J by 6 bases; unmatched bases: 12. This CDR3 is 18 amino acids long. The starting material was cultured PBMCs, obtained from culture after CMV antigen stimulation. This receptor was obtained from a human donor in good health (CMV status not recorded). Some clones in this sample may be carry-over from other donors' samples. This chain links TRBV7-9 with TRBJ2-3; TRBD2 agrees at 13 bases. The CDR3 DNA is TGTGCCAGCAGCTTGCGACCGGGACTAGCGGGATCGGGGGATACGCAGTATTTT. Encoded protein: CASSLRPGLAGSGDTQYF. Combining the CDR3 with reference TRBV7-9 and TRBJ2-3 gives the whole variable domain DTGVSQNPRHKITKRGQNVTFRCDPISEHNRLYWYRQTLGQGPEFLTYFQNEAQLEKSRLLSDRFSAERPKGSFSTLEIQRTEQGDSAMYLCASSLRPGLAGSGDTQYFGPGTRLTVL.